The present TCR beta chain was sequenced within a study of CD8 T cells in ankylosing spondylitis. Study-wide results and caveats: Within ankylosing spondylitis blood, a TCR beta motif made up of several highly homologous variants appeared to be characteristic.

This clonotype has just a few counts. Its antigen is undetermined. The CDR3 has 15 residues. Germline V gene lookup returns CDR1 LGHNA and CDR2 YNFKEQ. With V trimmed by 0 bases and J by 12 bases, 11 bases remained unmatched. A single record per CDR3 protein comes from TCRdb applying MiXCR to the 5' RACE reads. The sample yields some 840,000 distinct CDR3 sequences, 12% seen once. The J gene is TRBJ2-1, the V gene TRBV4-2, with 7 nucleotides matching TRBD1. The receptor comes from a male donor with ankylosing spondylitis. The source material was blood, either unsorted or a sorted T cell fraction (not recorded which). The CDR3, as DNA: TGTGCCAGCAGCCAAGAGAGGCTAGCCCCAGGGGGGCAGTTCTTC. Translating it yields CASSQERLAPGGQFF.